What follows is one T cell receptor (beta chain) and its context. As yet, its antigen is unknown. 13 Jbeta primers and 60 Vbeta primers were used for the PCR. Produced via immunoSEQ multiplex PCR; TCRdb's table is partial and in-frame only. The table records 120,000 to 150,000 clones, over 75% of them present only once. The data were obtained in a study of cytomegalovirus exposure and HLA in healthy donors. Study-wide context: From 170 million or so T cells, an earlier analysis saw 90 million to 130 million unique TCR beta sequences.

The CDR3 has 12 amino acids. Germline CDR1 reads SGHVS; CDR2 reads FNYEAQ. Trimming took 4 bases from V and 5 from J, leaving 9 bases between them. Whole-study findings and limits: The authors confirmed in vitro that a few CMV-associated chains were specific for CMV antigens. The productive fraction for most TCR beta V segments was about 87% or about 30% in an earlier analysis. Rarity marked most TCR sequences, yet some public TCRs occurred in many donors.

The sequencing sample was made of PBMCs. The chain uses TRBV7-6 and TRBJ2-7; perhaps TRBD1 as D (6 bases). The clonotype was recovered from a woman aged 40 to 49 in good health and CMV-seronegative. The CDR3 spells CASSSQGHEQYF. CDR3 DNA sequence: TGTGCCAGCAGCTCACAGGGACACGAGCAGTACTTC.